This TCR beta chain is drawn from a study of T cell responses to AZD1222 COVID-19 vaccine. In germline, CDR1 is KGHSH, CDR2 LQKENI. The length of the CDR3 is 14 residues. V was clipped by 4 bases and J by 7 bases; unmatched bases: 7. Worth noting for this clone: Its cognate antigen is unknown.

Assay: immunoSEQ multiplex PCR; the TCRdb copy retains only in-frame clones and omits some. The sample holds 75,000 to 95,000 clones; around 90% are singletons and the top ten take around 30%. Findings and limits, study-wide: Compared with day 0, the breadth and depth of the Spike-specific TCR repertoire rose significantly after two doses of AZD1222. Clonal diversity was possibly underestimated; the donors were predominantly white British and more often female. Vaccine-associated CD4 TCRs ranged over spike, dominating at 160-218 and 743-854.

The origin of this receptor is an adult who received the AZD1222 COVID-19 vaccine. The chain uses TRBV18 and TRBJ1-3; 7 nucleotides line up with TRBD1. The sample here was peripheral blood, taken 28 days after the second AZD1222 dose. CDR3 residues: CASSRTGEANTIYF. In DNA form, the CDR3 reads TGTGCCAGCTCACGTACAGGGGAGGCGAACACCATATATTTT.